The clone carrying this T cell receptor beta chain came up many times. Germline V gives CDR1 SQVTM, CDR2 ANQGSEA. The CDR3 is 16 residues long. Losses at the gene ends were 6 bases for V and 6 bases for J; bases not matched to a gene: 16. Molecular barcoded adaptors covering alpha/delta and beta/gamma chains were used on about 390 ng RNA. TCRdb ran MiXCR on the reads and lists one entry per CDR3 protein. The sample shows 60,000 to 75,000 distinct CDR3 sequences, approximately 18% of them seen only once. This sample was included in a study of read filtering for tumor transcriptome and immune sequencing. Study background: Per sample, TCR-region reads ranged about 4 to 11 million by IR-seq, 85 to 1273 by RNA-seq.

The sequencing sample was made of a population of CD138-negative cells sorted from bone marrow. This TCR derives from a donor at least 40 years old with multiple myeloma. This chain links TRBV29-1 with TRBJ1-4; 7 nucleotides match TRBD1. The chain's CDR3 is CSVLTHPTGEHEKLFF. CDR3 nucleotides: TGCAGCGTCCTAACCCACCCCACAGGGGAGCATGAAAAACTGTTTTTT.